This T cell receptor beta chain was identified in a study of blood T cell repertoires in COVID-19. For the study at large: Specimens from acute and convalescent COVID-19 originated in the United States, Italy and Spain. PBMCs, B-cell-depleted T cells, or T cells provided the cDNA or gDNA that made up the material.

Using immunoSEQ multiplex PCR, the repertoire was profiled, and TCRdb retains in-frame clones only, with some absent. The sample has 200,000 to 250,000 clones, more than 75% seen once; the top ten hold roughly 5.1%. The sequence was collected from a woman aged 70 to 79 with COVID-19, enrolled during active disease. Input material: peripheral blood.

The CDR3 loop reads CASRVAGNSYEQYF. CDR3 DNA sequence: TGTGCCAGCCGGGTAGCGGGAAACTCCTACGAGCAGTACTTC. The chain links TRBV28 to TRBJ2-7, with 8 bases aligning to TRBD2. Germline CDR1 is MDHEN and CDR2 is SYDVKM. Trimming removed 8 bases from V and 0 bases from J; junction bases left unmatched: 6. The CDR3 is 14 amino acids.